Following are 5 T cell receptor beta chains from one sample sequenced in a study of graft-versus-host responses after intestinal transplantation. Libraries were prepared by immunoSEQ multiplex PCR; TCRdb keeps only in-frame clonotypes and omits some of them. The sample lists over 65,000 clones; 91% were seen once. Their recognized antigens are unknown. The sequences come from unstimulated CD8+ T cells sorted from spleen or lymph node cells, collected before transplant. These receptor sequences come from a human donor who was the organ donor for an intestinal transplant.

The chain uses TRBV9 and TRBJ1-3; D unresolved. Trimming pared 2 bases from V and 0 bases from J, leaving 6 bases between. Germline V CDR1 and CDR2: SGDLS, YYNGEE. This CDR3 contains 14 residues. CDR3 loop: CASSVGSSGNTIYF. The CDR3 bases are TGTGCCAGCAGCGTCGGGAGCTCTGGAAACACCATATATTTT.

The V call is TRBV27, the J call TRBJ2-3, with D perhaps TRBD1 (5 bases). The CDR3 loop spans 14 amino acids. Germline CDR1 is MNHEY and CDR2 is SMNVEV (reference sequence). V was pared by 3 bases and J by 2 bases, with 9 bases between. The CDR3 here is CASSLVGATDTQYF. Here the CDR3 DNA reads TGTGCCAGCAGTTTGGTAGGGGCCACAGATACGCAGTATTTT.

This chain joins TRBV4-1 and TRBJ2-7; D might be TRBD1 (6 bases). CDR3 length equals 16 residues. V lost 2 bases and J lost 2, with 16 bases in between. Per germline, CDR1 MGHRA and CDR2 YSYEKL. This CDR3 reads CASSQPRQGTTYEQYF. The CDR3 DNA reads TGCGCCAGCAGCCAACCAAGGCAGGGGACGACCTACGAGCAGTACTTC.

The V and J genes are TRBV7-6 and TRBJ1-3, with D uncertain. Germline V CDR1 and CDR2: SGHVS, FNYEAQ. The ends were cut back, 1 base at V and 0 bases at J, with 7 bases in the middle. This CDR3 is 15 amino acids long. Written as DNA, the CDR3 is TGTGCCAGCAGCTTAGGAGACCGCTCTGGAAACACCATATATTTT. The encoded protein is CASSLGDRSGNTIYF.

This chain links TRBV10-3 with TRBJ2-7, with D unclear. Near its end, the DNA agrees better with TRBJ2-1, so the J call may be wrong. The CDR3 runs to 13 residues. CDR1 is ENHRY and CDR2 is SYGVKD in the germline V gene. Here the CDR3 DNA reads TGTGCCGTCCGCGGCCCTGGGGTGCCTGAGCAGTTCTTC. Protein sequence: CAVRGPGVPEQFF.